Below, 20 T cell receptor beta chains from the same sample are listed, as sequenced in a study of T cells in localized non-small cell lung cancer. Assay: immunoSEQ multiplex PCR; the TCRdb copy retains only in-frame clones and omits some. The sample includes some 50,000 clones, roughly 79% of them seen just once. Sequencing used peripheral blood mononuclear cells, obtained before any cancer treatment. The receptors stem from a man between 35 and 75 years old with stage III lung adenocarcinoma.

This sequence joins TRBV4-1 and TRBJ2-1; TRBD1 aligns across 8 bases. This CDR3 has 15 residues. In germline, CDR1 is MGHRA, CDR2 YSYEKL. J gave up 8 bases and V 2 bases, and 8 bases lay outside the gene matches. The DNA of the CDR3 is TGCGCCAGCAGCCAACTAGGACAGGGAGGCGATGAGCAGTTCTTC. Translating it yields CASSQLGQGGDEQFF.

This CDR3 is CASSPRGDSNYGYTF. DNA for the CDR3: TGTGCCAGCAGCCCGAGGGGAGACTCTAACTATGGCTACACCTTC. The rearrangement uses TRBV7-8 and TRBJ1-2; a possible D gene is TRBD1 (5 bases). There are 15 residues in the CDR3. Germline assignment: CDR1 SGHVS and CDR2 FQNEAQ. V gave up 5 bases and J gave up 0 bases, with 13 bases separating them.

This clone showed up just a few times. V is TRBV30 and J is TRBJ2-7; D may be TRBD1 (5 bases). CDR1 is GTSNPN and CDR2 is SVGIG in the germline V gene (reference sequence). There are 14 residues in the CDR3. V lost 0 bases to trimming and J lost 2 bases, with 11 bases between them. For the CDR3, the DNA is TGTGCCTGGAGTGTGGGGCTTGGGACCTACGAGCAGTACTTC. It codes for CAWSVGLGTYEQYF.

This clone was counted a single time. The chain links TRBV5-1 to TRBJ2-7; no clear D gene. Looked up from germline, CDR1 is SGHRS and CDR2 is YFSETQ. The length of the CDR3 is 14 residues. Between the trimmed V and J ends, which lost 0 bases and 3 bases, there was a span of 10 bases. This CDR3 is CASSLEPRLYEQYF. The DNA of the CDR3 is TGCGCCAGCAGCTTGGAACCCAGACTCTACGAGCAGTACTTC.

The V gene is TRBV25-1, the J gene TRBJ2-7, with TRBD1 identical over 7 bases. This CDR3 spans 14 amino acids. The trim removed 6 bases at V and 2 bases at J, leaving 7 bases unmatched. CDR1 is MGHDK, CDR2 SYGVNS, per germline. The CDR3 here is CASSRTGRAYEQYF. Written as DNA, the CDR3 is TGTGCCAGCAGCCGGACAGGAAGGGCCTACGAGCAGTACTTC.

This chain connects TRBV5-8 to TRBJ2-1, with a weak D call TRBD2 (6 bases). The CDR3 has 14 amino acids. Germline loops: CDR1 SGHTS, CDR2 YDEGEE. V was trimmed by 4 bases and J by 9 bases, leaving 17 bases between them. The CDR3 region has the DNA TGTGCCAGCAGCGTAATGGGGGGACGGAGTGAGCAGTTCTTC. It is translated as CASSVMGGRSEQFF.

The V gene is TRBV6-9, the J gene TRBJ1-2; D perhaps matches TRBD1 (5 bases). The CDR3 has 13 residues. Germline V gene lookup returns CDR1 MNHGY and CDR2 SVAAGI. The germline V and J ends were trimmed by 3 bases and 8 bases, with 13 bases remaining between them. CDR3 sequence reads: CASSYDLEGGYTF. The CDR3 coding sequence is TGTGCCAGCAGTTACGATCTCGAGGGGGGCTACACCTTC.

This clone was detected once. The chain couples TRBV13 to TRBJ2-3; no firm D call. V lost 2 bases and J lost 0, with 18 bases in between. The V gene's germline CDR1 is PRHDT and CDR2 FYEKMQ (reference sequence). The CDR3 is 18 residues long. CDR3 loop: CASSLFSLRSRSTDTQYF. The CDR3 coding sequence is TGTGCCAGCAGCTTATTCTCACTACGGTCTAGGAGCACAGATACGCAGTATTTT.

The chain combines TRBV7-2 with TRBJ1-5; no clear D. Germline V lookup: CDR1 SGHTA, CDR2 FQGNSA. V gave up 5 bases and J gave up 6 bases, with 11 bases separating them. This CDR3 has 13 residues. The CDR3 region has the DNA TGTGCCAGCAGCATAACTTTTACTCAGCCCCAGCATTTT. Translating it yields CASSITFTQPQHF.

The chain couples TRBV11-3 to TRBJ2-1; D remains ambiguous. Germline V lookup: CDR1 SGHNT, CDR2 YENEEA. V was pared by 1 base and J by 4 bases, with 8 bases between. This CDR3 has 14 amino acids. This CDR3 reads CASSLVGRYNEQFF. For the CDR3, the DNA is TGTGCCAGCAGCTTAGTAGGTAGATACAATGAGCAGTTCTTC.

The V and J genes are TRBV9 and TRBJ2-3, with no clear D. This CDR3 is 11 amino acids long. Trimming cost V 0 bases and J 8 bases, with 4 bases left between them. The germline V gene has CDR1 SGDLS and CDR2 YYNGEE. The CDR3 sequence: CASSVVVTQYF. The CDR3 DNA reads TGTGCCAGCAGCGTAGTCGTTACGCAGTATTTT.

This chain links TRBV27 with TRBJ2-6; 11 bases match TRBD1. CDR3 length: 19 amino acids. Trimming at V came to 4 bases and at J to 2 bases, leaving 10 bases not matched to a gene. The germline V gene has CDR1 MNHEY and CDR2 SMNVEV (reference sequence). This chain's CDR3 is CASSSPQGQGVAGANVLTF. DNA for the CDR3: TGTGCCAGCAGTTCTCCCCAGGGACAGGGGGTTGCTGGGGCCAACGTCCTGACTTTC. The complete variable domain, with remaining parts taken from reference TRBV27 and TRBJ2-6, reads EAQVTQNPRYLITVTGKKLTVTCSQNMNHEYMSWYRQDPGLGLRQIYYSMNVEVTDKGDVPEGYKVSRKEKRNFPLILESPSPNQTSLYFCASSSPQGQGVAGANVLTFGAGSRLTVL.

The chain has TRBV27 and TRBJ1-5; a weak D match, TRBD1 (5 bases). The length of the CDR3 is 15 residues. From germline, CDR1 is MNHEY and CDR2 SMNVEV (reference sequence). Trimming shortened V by 0 bases and J by 2 bases, and 8 bases separated the two germline ends. Here the CDR3 DNA reads TGTGCCAGCAGTTTATCGGGGACGGGCAATCAGCCCCAGCATTTT. As protein: CASSLSGTGNQPQHF.

For this clone: At one end, the junction sequence differs from germline, possibly due to a read error. The CDR3, as DNA: TGTGCCAGCAGCTTTCGACAGGGTCGAGGAAAAGCTTTCTTT. The encoded protein is CASSFRQGRGKAFF. The chain has TRBV5-1 and TRBJ1-1; 7 bases map to TRBD1. Germline-derived CDR1 and CDR2 are SGHRS and YFSETQ. The CDR3 consists of 14 residues. Full variable domain (outside the CDR3, taken from reference TRBV5-1 and TRBJ1-1): KAGVTQTPRYLIKTRGQQVTLSCSPISGHRSVSWYQQTPGQGLQFLFEYFSETQRNKGNFPGRFSGRQFSNSRSEMNVSTLELGDSALYLCASSFRQGRGKAFFGQGTRLTVV.

The chain recombines TRBV4-2 with TRBJ2-3; TRBD2 is a possible D gene (6 bases). CDR1 is LGHNA and CDR2 is YNFKEQ in the germline V gene. V was shortened by 3 bases and J by 2 bases, with 15 bases between the two germline ends. The CDR3 is 16 amino acids. The chain's CDR3 is CASSQLTRGNTDTQYF. CDR3 DNA: TGTGCCAGCAGCCAGCTGACTAGAGGCAACACAGATACGCAGTATTTT.

The chain links TRBV11-2 to TRBJ2-1, with TRBD2 matching over 7 bases. After removal of 1 base from V and 0 bases from J, the junction contained 3 bases not matched to a gene. Germline V gene sequence: CDR1 SGHAT, CDR2 FQNNGV. The CDR3 contains 16 residues. The CDR3, as DNA: TGTGCCAGCAGCTTAGGGGGAGGGAGCTCCTACAATGAGCAGTTCTTC. Translation gives CASSLGGGSSYNEQFF.

Notes on this clone: The same CDR3 can be traced to other DNA sequences in this sample. The chain has TRBV12-5 and TRBJ1-6; D not resolved. The CDR3 runs 15 residues. The germline V gene encodes CDR1 LGHNT and CDR2 FRNRAP. V dropped 5 bases and J dropped 5 bases, with 13 bases sitting between them. The CDR3: CASGLTTGDNSPLHF. The CDR3, as DNA: TGTGCTAGTGGTCTGACCACTGGAGATAATTCACCCCTCCACTTT.

Worth noting for this clone: Other DNA sequences of this sample code for an identical CDR3. The chain is built from TRBV6-1 and TRBJ2-3; 12 nucleotides align to TRBD2. The CDR3 covers 15 residues. Germline CDR1 and CDR2: MNHNS and SASEGT. V was clipped by 4 bases and J by 4 bases; unmatched bases: 3. The CDR3 coding sequence is TGTGCCAGCAGTGGGCTAGCGGGGGGGCCAGATACGCAGTATTTT. Protein: CASSGLAGGPDTQYF.

The J gene is TRBJ2-1, the V gene TRBV19; 7 bases agree with TRBD2. The CDR3 has 14 residues. Germline CDR1 and CDR2: LNHDA and SQIVND (reference sequence). Unmatched junction bases numbered 11, after V lost 6 bases and J lost 9 bases. This CDR3 reads CASRPGRVNSEQFF. The DNA of the CDR3 is TGTGCCAGTAGGCCAGGGAGGGTTAATAGTGAGCAGTTCTTC.

The table lists this clone with a count of one. The same CDR3 can be traced to other DNA sequences in this sample. The chain combines TRBV4-2 with TRBJ2-5; 8 positions agree with TRBD2. The ends lost 0 bases at V and 4 bases at J; junction bases unmatched: 10. CDR1 and CDR2 from the germline V gene are LGHNA and YNFKEQ. CDR3 length equals 17 residues. CDR3 protein: CASSQDPRGGLGETQYF. The CDR3 DNA is TGTGCCAGCAGCCAAGACCCACGGGGGGGCCTGGGAGAGACCCAGTACTTC.